The 22 T cell receptor beta chains below were found in one sample sequenced in a study of cytomegalovirus exposure and HLA in healthy donors. The PCR used 60 Vbeta and 13 Jbeta primers. Clones were read by immunoSEQ multiplex PCR, and TCRdb kept only the in-frame ones, dropping some. The data hold about 130,000 clones, with 83% observed a single time. The sample taken for sequencing was PBMCs. These receptors were collected from a woman between 40 and 50 years old in good health and CMV-seropositive.

The chain combines TRBV14 with TRBJ2-3; D is possibly TRBD1 (5 bases). The germline CDR1 and CDR2 sequences are SGHDN and FVKESK. V gave up 2 bases and J gave up 3 bases, with 6 bases separating them. The CDR3 consists of 13 residues. CDR3 loop: CASSQPGTDTQYF. CDR3 coding DNA: TGTGCCAGCAGCCAACCAGGGACAGATACGCAGTATTTT.

The chain has TRBV4-2 and TRBJ2-7, with 9 bases fitting TRBD1. The CDR3 totals 15 residues. V shed 4 bases and J 3 bases; nucleotides not matched to a gene: 7. Germline V CDR1 and CDR2: LGHNA, YNFKEQ. The DNA for the CDR3 is TGTGCCAGCAGCCGGTGGGAGGGACAGGGCTACGAGCAGTACTTC. Amino acids: CASSRWEGQGYEQYF.

V usage is TRBV27 and J usage is TRBJ1-2; 8 positions agree with TRBD1. This CDR3 is built from 16 residues. The V and J ends lost 0 bases and 4 bases, in that order; junction bases with no gene match: 7. The germline gives CDR1 MNHEY, CDR2 SMNVEV (reference sequence). The CDR3 DNA follows: TGTGCCAGCAGTTTATCGAGTCAGGGGGCAGGCTATGGCTACACCTTC. Residues: CASSLSSQGAGYGYTF.

The V and J genes are TRBV7-3 and TRBJ2-5; D possibly corresponds to TRBD2 (6 bases). The germline V and J ends were trimmed by 3 bases and 2 bases, with 13 bases remaining between them. Per germline, CDR1 SGHTA and CDR2 FQGTGA. The CDR3 loop spans 15 amino acids. CDR3 DNA: TGTGCCAGCAGCTTGGGGGGAGCCTCACAAGAGACCCAGTACTTC. It yields the protein CASSLGGASQETQYF.

The chain joins TRBV5-8 to TRBJ2-7; 8 bases line up with TRBD1. After removal of 4 bases from V and 3 bases from J, the junction contained 6 bases not matched to a gene. Germline loops: CDR1 SGHTS, CDR2 YDEGEE. The CDR3 is made up of 14 amino acids. The CDR3 bases are TGTGCCAGCAGCCCGGACAGGGCCCTCTACGAGCAGTACTTC. Its translation is CASSPDRALYEQYF.

The V gene is TRBV27, the J gene TRBJ1-1; D is uncertain. Germline loops: CDR1 MNHEY, CDR2 SMNVEV (reference sequence). The V end was cut by 4 bases, the J end by 7 bases, with 16 bases between. The CDR3 totals 14 residues. The CDR3: CASSSPREGFEAFF. In nucleotides, the CDR3 is TGTGCCAGCAGTTCTCCCCGTGAGGGTTTTGAAGCTTTCTTT.

The CDR3 loop is CASRFAGTGATDTQYF. The CDR3 bases are TGTGCAAGTCGTTTTGCCGGGACAGGGGCCACAGATACGCAGTATTTT. This rearrangement joins TRBV12-2 to TRBJ2-3; the table's D call, TRBD1, was not checked against the DNA. TRBV12-2 counts as a pseudogene. The CDR3 contains 16 residues.

The chain links TRBV5-1 to TRBJ1-2, with TRBD1 as a possible D gene (5 bases). The ends were cut back, 5 bases at V and 3 bases at J, with 11 bases in the middle. Germline assignment: CDR1 SGHRS and CDR2 YFSETQ. The CDR3 sequence is 13 residues long. The CDR3 nucleotides read TGCGCCAGCAGTAGGGGCCGGGACTATGGCTACACCTTC. Protein sequence: CASSRGRDYGYTF. Looking up the rest from reference TRBV5-1 and TRBJ1-2 gives the full variable domain: KAGVTQTPRYLIKTRGQQVTLSCSPISGHRSVSWYQQTPGQGLQFLFEYFSETQRNKGNFPGRFSGRQFSNSRSEMNVSTLELGDSALYLCASSRGRDYGYTFGSGTRLTVV.

The chain recombines TRBV14 with TRBJ2-7; 8 nucleotides match TRBD1. The ends lost 1 base at V and 5 bases at J; junction bases unmatched: 1. The CDR3 is 13 residues long. CDR1 and CDR2 (germline): SGHDN, FVKESK. CDR3: CASSQGTGNEQYF. As DNA, the CDR3 is TGTGCCAGCAGCCAAGGGACAGGGAACGAGCAGTACTTC.

V gene TRBV7-3 combines with J gene TRBJ1-2; a possible D gene is TRBD1 (5 bases). The CDR3 is 13 amino acids. V shed 6 bases and J shed 4 bases, with 12 bases lying between them. Germline values: CDR1 SGHTA, CDR2 FQGTGA. The CDR3 protein is CASRGRRVYGYTF. The DNA for the CDR3 is TGTGCCAGCAGGGGGCGCAGGGTCTATGGCTACACCTTC.

The chain recombines TRBV27 with TRBJ1-1; D is perhaps TRBD1 (5 bases). Germline CDR1 and CDR2: MNHEY and SMNVEV (reference sequence). Trimming took 5 bases from V and 5 from J, leaving 15 bases between them. This CDR3 comprises 14 residues. CDR3 DNA sequence: TGTGCCAGCAGTCCGCTGACAGAAGGGACTGAAGCTTTCTTT. Protein sequence: CASSPLTEGTEAFF.

The rearrangement uses TRBV2 and TRBJ2-7, with 10 bases identical to TRBD1. This CDR3 is 15 amino acids long. Germline V gene sequence: CDR1 SNHLY, CDR2 FYNNEI. V was pared by 6 bases and J by 3 bases, with 8 bases of the junction left unmatched. The CDR3 region is CASSEIRTGGYEQYF. CDR3 coding DNA: TGTGCCAGCAGCGAGATACGGACAGGGGGCTACGAGCAGTACTTC.

The chain recombines TRBV9 with TRBJ2-7, with 13 bases that match TRBD2. Germline values: CDR1 SGDLS, CDR2 YYNGEE. After removal of 4 bases from V and 6 bases from J, the junction contained 7 bases not matched to a gene. The CDR3 spans 15 residues. CDR3 sequence reads: CASSTRTSGRGEQYF. For the CDR3, the DNA is TGTGCCAGCAGCACTCGGACTAGCGGGAGAGGCGAGCAGTACTTC.

Remarks on this clone: The junction shows a germline mismatch at one end, possibly a read error. This rearrangement joins TRBV19 to TRBJ2-3, with D possibly matching TRBD1 (6 bases). This CDR3 contains 15 residues. Per the germline V gene, CDR1 is LNHDA and CDR2 is SQIVND (reference sequence). The DNA of the CDR3 is TGTGCCAGTAGTATAGGGACAGCAGGCACAGATATGCAGTATTTT. It translates to CASSIGTAGTDMQYF. Full variable domain (remainder filled in from reference TRBV19 and TRBJ2-3): DGGITQSPKYLFRKEGQNVTLSCEQNLNHDAMYWYRQDPGQGLRLIYYSQIVNDFQKGDIAEGYSVSREKKESFPLTVTSAQKNPTAFYLCASSIGTAGTDMQYFGPGTRLTVL.

This chain uses TRBV19 with TRBJ1-3; unclear D gene. V lost 2 bases and J lost 3, with 5 bases in between. This CDR3 has 13 residues. The germline gives CDR1 LNHDA, CDR2 SQIVND (reference sequence). DNA of the CDR3: TGTGCCAGTAGTATAACAGTTGGAAACACCATATATTTT. The encoded protein is CASSITVGNTIYF.

The rearrangement links TRBV2 to TRBJ1-6; D possibly corresponds to TRBD1 (6 bases). Germline V CDR1 and CDR2: SNHLY, FYNNEI. This CDR3 spans 14 amino acids. V was trimmed by 6 bases and J by 3 bases, leaving 9 bases between them. CDR3 loop: CASSRDNYNSPLHF. The CDR3 coding sequence is TGTGCCAGCAGCCGGGACAACTATAATTCACCCCTCCACTTT.

The CDR3 reads CAISGSRGSSGNTIYF. The CDR3 DNA is TGTGCCATCAGTGGTTCCAGGGGGTCCTCTGGAAACACCATATATTTT. The chain carries TRBV10-3 and TRBJ1-3, with TRBD1 identical over 7 bases. The V segment lost 4 bases and the J segment 0 bases; nucleotides outside the gene matches: 6. CDR3 length: 16 residues. Germline CDR1 reads ENHRY; CDR2 reads SYGVKD.

The rearrangement joins TRBV5-4 to TRBJ1-4, with 7 nucleotides matching TRBD1. From germline, CDR1 is SGHNT and CDR2 YYREEE (reference sequence). This CDR3 has 15 amino acids. The V segment lost 7 bases and the J segment 5 bases; nucleotides outside the gene matches: 11. CDR3 in DNA: TGTGCCAGCTCTCCTGACGGGACAGAAAATGAAAAACTGTTTTTT. Its translation is CASSPDGTENEKLFF.

This chain connects TRBV2 to TRBJ2-7; D unresolved. V was cut by 10 bases and J by 1 base, with 11 bases left in between. The CDR3 has 12 residues. Looked up from germline, CDR1 is SNHLY and CDR2 is FYNNEI. The CDR3 sequence: CATLSESYEQYF. CDR3 nucleotides: TGTGCCACGCTTTCGGAGTCCTACGAGCAGTACTTC.

This clone was seen a single time. The genes are TRBV7-9 and TRBJ1-1; TRBD1 is a possible D gene (6 bases). Germline V gene lookup returns CDR1 SEHNR and CDR2 FQNEAQ (reference sequence). The CDR3 is 15 residues long. Deletions cut 4 bases from V and 2 bases from J, with 14 bases between. The CDR3, as DNA: TGTGCCAGCAGCTGGGGGGGCAGGGCTAACACTGAAGCTTTCTTT. Translated, it gives CASSWGGRANTEAFF.

This clone was observed a single time. This chain joins TRBV6-5 and TRBJ1-2; D is perhaps TRBD1 (5 bases). The CDR3 runs to 14 residues. Trimming left V 4 bases short and J 4 bases short, with 13 bases between. The V gene's germline CDR1 is MNHEY and CDR2 SVGAGI. DNA of the CDR3: TGTGCCAGCAGTTCCTCGGCCCAGGGCTATGGCTACACCTTC. The encoded protein is CASSSSAQGYGYTF.

This chain uses TRBV6-5 with TRBJ2-1, with D possibly being TRBD2 (6 bases). This CDR3 comprises 14 residues. Looked up from germline, CDR1 is MNHEY and CDR2 is SVGAGI. V gave up 4 bases and J gave up 10 bases, with 17 bases separating them. DNA of the CDR3: TGTGCCAGCAGTTTCCCCTTGGGGGGTGGGGAGCAGTTCTTC. Its translation: CASSFPLGGGEQFF.